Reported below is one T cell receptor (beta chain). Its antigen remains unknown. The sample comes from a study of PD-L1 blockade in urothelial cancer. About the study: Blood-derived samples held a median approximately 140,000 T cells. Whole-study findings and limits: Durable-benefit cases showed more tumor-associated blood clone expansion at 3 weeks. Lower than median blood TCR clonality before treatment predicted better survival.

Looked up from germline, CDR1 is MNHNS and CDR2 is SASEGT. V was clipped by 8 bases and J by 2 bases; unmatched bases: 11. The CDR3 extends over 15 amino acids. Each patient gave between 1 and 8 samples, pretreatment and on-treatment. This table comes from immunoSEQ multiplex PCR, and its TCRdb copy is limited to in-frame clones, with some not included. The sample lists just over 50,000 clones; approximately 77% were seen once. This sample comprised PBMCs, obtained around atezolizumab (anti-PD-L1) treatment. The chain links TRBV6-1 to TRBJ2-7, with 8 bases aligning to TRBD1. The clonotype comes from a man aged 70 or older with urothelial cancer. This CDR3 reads CASRISRDRTYEQYF. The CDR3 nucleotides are TGTGCCAGCCGAATCTCAAGGGACAGGACCTACGAGCAGTACTTC.